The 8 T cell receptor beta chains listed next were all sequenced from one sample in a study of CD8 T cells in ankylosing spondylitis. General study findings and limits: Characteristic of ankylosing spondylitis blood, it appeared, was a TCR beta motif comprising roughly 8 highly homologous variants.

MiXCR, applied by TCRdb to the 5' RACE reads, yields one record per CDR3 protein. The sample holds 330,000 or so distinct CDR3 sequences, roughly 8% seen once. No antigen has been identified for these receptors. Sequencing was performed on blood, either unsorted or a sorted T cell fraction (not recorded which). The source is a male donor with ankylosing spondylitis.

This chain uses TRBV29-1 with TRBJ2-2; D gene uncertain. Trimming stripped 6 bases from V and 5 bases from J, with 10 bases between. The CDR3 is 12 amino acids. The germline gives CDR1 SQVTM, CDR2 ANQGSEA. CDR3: CSVGPGTGELFF. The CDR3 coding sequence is TGCAGCGTAGGACCTGGGACCGGGGAGCTGTTTTTT.

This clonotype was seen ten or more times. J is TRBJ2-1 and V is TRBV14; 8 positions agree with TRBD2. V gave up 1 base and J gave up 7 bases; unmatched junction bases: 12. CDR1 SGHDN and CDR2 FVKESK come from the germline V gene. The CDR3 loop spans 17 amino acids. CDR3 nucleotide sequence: TGTGCCAGCAGCCAAGCTCTCCTAGCGGGCCACCCAAATGAGCAGTTCTTC. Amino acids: CASSQALLAGHPNEQFF. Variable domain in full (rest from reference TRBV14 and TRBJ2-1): EAGVTQFPSHSVIEKGQTVTLRCDPISGHDNLYWYRRVMGKEIKFLLHFVKESKQDESGMPNNRFLAERTGGTYSTLKVQPAELEDSGVYFCASSQALLAGHPNEQFFGPGTRLTVL.

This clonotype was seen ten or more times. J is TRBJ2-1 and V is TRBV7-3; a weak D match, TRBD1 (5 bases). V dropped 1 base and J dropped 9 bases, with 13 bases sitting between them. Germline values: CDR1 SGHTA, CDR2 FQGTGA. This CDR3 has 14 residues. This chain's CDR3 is CASSLNGVQGEQFF. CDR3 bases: TGTGCCAGCAGCTTAAATGGGGTGCAGGGTGAGCAGTTCTTC.

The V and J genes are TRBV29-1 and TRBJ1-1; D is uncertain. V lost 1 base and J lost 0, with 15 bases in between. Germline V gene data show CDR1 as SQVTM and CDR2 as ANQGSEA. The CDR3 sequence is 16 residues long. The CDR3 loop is CSVEGPRGELNTEAFF. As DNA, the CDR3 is TGCAGCGTTGAAGGCCCGCGGGGAGAACTGAACACTGAAGCTTTCTTT.

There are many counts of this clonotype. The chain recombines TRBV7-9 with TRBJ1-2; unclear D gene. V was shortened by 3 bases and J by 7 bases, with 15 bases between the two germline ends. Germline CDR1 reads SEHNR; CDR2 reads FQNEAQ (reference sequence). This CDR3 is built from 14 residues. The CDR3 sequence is CASSLSSGIVGYTF. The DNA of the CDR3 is TGTGCCAGCAGCTTGAGTTCGGGGATTGTTGGCTACACCTTC.

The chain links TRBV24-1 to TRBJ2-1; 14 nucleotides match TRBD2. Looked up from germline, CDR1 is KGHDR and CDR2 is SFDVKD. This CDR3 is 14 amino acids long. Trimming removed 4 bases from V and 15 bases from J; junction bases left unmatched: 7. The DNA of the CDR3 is TGTGCCACCAGTGACTCGGGACTAGCGGGAGCGACGTTCTTC. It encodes CATSDSGLAGATFF.

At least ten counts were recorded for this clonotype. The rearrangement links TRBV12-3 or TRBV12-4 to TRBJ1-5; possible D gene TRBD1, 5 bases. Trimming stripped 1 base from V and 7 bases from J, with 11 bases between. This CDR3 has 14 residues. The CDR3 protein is CASSLVGGSQPQHF. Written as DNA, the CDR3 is TGTGCCAGCAGTTTAGTGGGGGGGAGCCAGCCCCAGCATTTT.

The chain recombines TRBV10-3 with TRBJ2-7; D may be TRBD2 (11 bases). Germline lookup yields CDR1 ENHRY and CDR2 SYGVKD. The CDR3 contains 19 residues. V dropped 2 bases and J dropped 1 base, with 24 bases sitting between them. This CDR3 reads CAISESGTGVAGGSYEQYF. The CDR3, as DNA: TGTGCCATCAGTGAGAGTGGGACAGGGGTAGCGGGAGGGTCCTACGAGCAGTACTTC.